A single sample gave rise to the 31 T cell receptor beta chains below, sequenced in a study of blood T cell repertoires in COVID-19. Sequencing was performed with immunoSEQ multiplex PCR; in TCRdb, only in-frame clones are kept and a portion is missing. The sample carries around 150,000 clones, 80% to 85% recorded once. Material: peripheral blood. These receptors were obtained from a woman of 80 years or more with active or convalescent COVID-19.

This clone has more than one count but fewer than ten. This sequence joins TRBV6-4 and TRBJ2-2; no reliable D call. The CDR3 is made up of 14 amino acids. The V end lost 2 bases, the J end lost 0 bases, and 4 bases lay between the germline ends. Germline values: CDR1 MRHNA, CDR2 SNTAGT. The CDR3, as DNA: TGTGCCAGCAGTGACCTGTCGAACACCGGGGAGCTGTTTTTT. Translating gives CASSDLSNTGELFF.

This chain uses TRBV6-2 or TRBV6-3 with TRBJ1-5; TRBD1 matches at 11 bases. CDR3 size: 19 residues. Germline CDR1 reads MNHEY; CDR2 reads SVGEGT. V lost 3 bases and J lost 2; bases outside the gene matches: 12. This CDR3 is CASSYGRTGGRGGNQPQHF. The CDR3 DNA sequence: TGTGCCAGCAGTTATGGTCGGACAGGGGGCCGGGGTGGCAATCAGCCCCAGCATTTT.

The chain recombines TRBV5-1 with TRBJ1-1; no reliable D call. CDR3 length: 13 residues. V dropped 4 bases and J dropped 7 bases, with 14 bases sitting between them. The V gene's germline CDR1 is SGHRS and CDR2 YFSETQ. CDR3 nucleotide sequence: TGCGCCAGCAGCATTGGCCTGCGGGATGAAGCTTTCTTT. The encoded protein is CASSIGLRDEAFF.

The chain is built from TRBV5-1 and TRBJ2-7; possible D gene TRBD2, 6 bases. This CDR3 has 15 amino acids. Germline CDR1 reads SGHRS; CDR2 reads YFSETQ. V was pared by 6 bases and J by 3 bases, with 19 bases between. DNA of the CDR3: TGCGCCAGCACCCCATCGAGGCAGGAGGGCTACGAGCAGTACTTC. It yields the protein CASTPSRQEGYEQYF.

The chain employs TRBV6-6 and TRBJ2-5; TRBD2 is a possible D gene (5 bases). Trimming removed 10 bases at V and 5 bases at J, with 11 bases between. The germline CDR1 and CDR2 sequences are MNHNY and SVGAGI (reference sequence). This CDR3 has 11 residues. The CDR3 bases are TGTGCCACTAGCCAGAGCGAGACCCAGTACTTC. It specifies CATSQSETQYF.

This clone was detected once. This sequence joins TRBV5-6 and TRBJ1-6; no clear D. V was cut by 1 base and J by 10 bases, with 6 bases left in between. Germline V gives CDR1 SGHDT, CDR2 YYEEEE. The CDR3 extends over 12 amino acids. CDR3 protein: CASSLFGSPLHF. CDR3 DNA: TGTGCCAGCAGCTTGTTCGGGTCACCCCTCCACTTT.

The chain carries TRBV5-5 and TRBJ1-1; D ambiguous. Trimming shortened V by 0 bases and J by 3 bases, and 6 bases separated the two germline ends. The germline gives CDR1 SGHKS, CDR2 YYEKEE (reference sequence). The length of the CDR3 is 13 residues. The CDR3 DNA follows: TGTGCCAGCAGCTTGGAGGCGGACACTGAAGCTTTCTTT. The encoded protein is CASSLEADTEAFF.

The chain links TRBV6-5 to TRBJ2-2; no clear D gene. The germline V and J ends were trimmed by 4 bases and 1 base, with 4 bases remaining between them. The CDR3 consists of 13 residues. Germline CDR1 MNHEY, CDR2 SVGAGI. The chain's CDR3 is CASSLMNTGELFF. In DNA, the CDR3 is TGTGCCAGCAGTTTAATGAACACCGGGGAGCTGTTTTTT.

The genes are TRBV10-1 and TRBJ1-6, with 8 bases fitting TRBD1. Per the germline V gene, CDR1 is WNHNN and CDR2 is SYGVQD (reference sequence). The CDR3 spans 14 residues. V lost 6 bases, J lost 6 bases, and 4 bases stayed unmatched. The CDR3 sequence: CASSRGQANSPLHF. The DNA for the CDR3 is TGCGCCAGCAGCCGGGGACAGGCTAATTCACCCCTCCACTTT.

Only a few counts were recorded for this clone. The chain links TRBV6-2 or TRBV6-3 to TRBJ1-1; maybe TRBD1 (6 bases). The ends were cut back, 5 bases at V and 4 bases at J, with 20 bases in the middle. The CDR3 covers 16 residues. CDR1 is MNHEY and CDR2 is SVGEGT in the germline V gene. The CDR3 DNA follows: TGTGCCAGCAGTCCACAGGGAACCAAACGCCTCACTGAAGCTTTCTTT. This encodes CASSPQGTKRLTEAFF.

The chain carries TRBV18 and TRBJ2-5; TRBD2 matches at 7 bases. Germline values: CDR1 KGHSH, CDR2 LQKENI. V was clipped by 2 bases and J by 4 bases; unmatched bases: 1. This CDR3 comprises 13 residues. The CDR3 is CASSPGRGETQYF. Written as DNA, the CDR3 is TGTGCCAGCTCACCAGGGAGGGGAGAGACCCAGTACTTC.

The V call is TRBV5-8, the J call TRBJ2-3; D is unresolved. The CDR3 extends over 16 amino acids. Trimming left V 1 base short and J 1 base short, with 13 bases between. The V gene's germline CDR1 is SGHTS and CDR2 YDEGEE. DNA of the CDR3: TGTGCCAGCAGCTTGTTAACCCCCTATGGCACAGATACGCAGTATTTT. This encodes CASSLLTPYGTDTQYF.

The chain employs TRBV7-9 and TRBJ1-6; weak D call: TRBD1 (5 bases). CDR3 length: 14 residues. Looked up from germline, CDR1 is SEHNR and CDR2 is FQNEAQ (reference sequence). Deletions cut 5 bases from V and 8 bases from J, with 13 bases between. In DNA, the CDR3 is TGTGCCAGCAGCCCAGGGTTCTGGGATTCACCCCTCCACTTT. It yields the protein CASSPGFWDSPLHF.

The V call is TRBV10-1, the J call TRBJ1-1; 7 bases are shared with TRBD1. V was clipped by 2 bases and J by 8 bases; unmatched bases: 8. CDR3 length equals 14 residues. CDR1 WNHNN and CDR2 SYGVQD come from the germline V gene (reference sequence). The CDR3 DNA follows: TGCGCCAGCAGTGAGGGGACAGTACGGAACGAAGCTTTCTTT. Translation: CASSEGTVRNEAFF.

This chain joins TRBV6-5 and TRBJ2-7, with TRBD1 matching 7 bases. Trimming took 6 bases from V and 1 from J; bases not matched to a gene: 6. The V gene's germline CDR1 is MNHEY and CDR2 SVGAGI. The CDR3 extends over 14 amino acids. Here the CDR3 DNA reads TGTGCCAGCAGGCGACAGGGCGGGTCCTACGAGCAGTACTTC. Its protein is CASRRQGGSYEQYF.

V usage is TRBV5-5 and J usage is TRBJ2-3, with TRBD2 matching over 10 bases. Per germline, CDR1 SGHKS and CDR2 YYEKEE (reference sequence). The CDR3 covers 16 residues. The trim removed 0 bases at V and 1 base at J, leaving 2 bases unmatched. The CDR3 DNA is TGTGCCAGCAGCTTGGCCCTAGCGGGGGGCACAGATACGCAGTATTTT. This sequence encodes CASSLALAGGTDTQYF. Based on the CDR3 plus reference TRBV5-5 and TRBJ2-3, the full variable domain is DAGVTQSPTHLIKTRGQQVTLRCSPISGHKSVSWYQQVLGQGPQFIFQYYEKEERGRGNFPDRFSARQFPNYSSELNVNALLLGDSALYLCASSLALAGGTDTQYFGPGTRLTVL.

There are a few counts of this clone. CDR3 coding DNA: TGTGCCAGCAGCCATACCTGGGACAGGGGGCGTTTGAGAGAGACCCAGTACTTC. The encoded protein is CASSHTWDRGRLRETQYF. The chain has TRBV3-1 (or the pseudogene TRBV3-2) and TRBJ2-5; the match to TRBD1 covers 12 bases. This CDR3 is built from 18 residues. Germline V CDR1 and CDR2: LGHDT, YNNKEL (reference sequence). V shed 3 bases and J 4 bases; nucleotides not matched to a gene: 12.

Turning to this clone: Other nucleotide sequences in the sample specify the same CDR3. The CDR3 DNA sequence: TGTGCCAGCTCCCCCGGGACAGCCTTGGGCTACACCTTC. The encoded protein is CASSPGTALGYTF. V gene TRBV18 combines with J gene TRBJ1-2; 7 bases align to TRBD1. The germline V gene has CDR1 KGHSH and CDR2 LQKENI. V dropped 6 bases and J dropped 8; count of bases not matched to a gene: 9. The CDR3 is 13 residues long. Supplemented by reference TRBV18 and TRBJ1-2, the full variable domain reads NAGVMQNPRHLVRRRGQEARLRCSPMKGHSHVYWYRQLPEEGLKFMVYLQKENIIDESGMPKERFSAEFPKEGPSILRIQQVVRGDSAAYFCASSPGTALGYTFGSGTRLTVV.

This clone has just a few counts. J is TRBJ2-7 and V is TRBV27; TRBD1 aligns across 7 bases. Germline V gene sequence: CDR1 MNHEY, CDR2 SMNVEV (reference sequence). V lost 2 bases, J lost 0 bases, and 4 bases stayed unmatched. This CDR3 comprises 15 residues. The CDR3 nucleotides read TGTGCCAGCAGTTTACAGACAGGGCCCTCCTACGAGCAGTACTTC. It codes for CASSLQTGPSYEQYF.

This clone was found once. The CDR3 nucleotides are TGTGCCAGCAAGAAACAGGGTGTCACAGATACGCAGTATTTT. It encodes CASKKQGVTDTQYF. The V and J genes are TRBV14 and TRBJ2-3; possibly TRBD1 for D (6 bases). Germline V gene data show CDR1 as SGHDN and CDR2 as FVKESK. CDR3 size: 14 residues. V was shortened by 7 bases and J by 2 bases, with 13 bases between the two germline ends. The full variable domain, in which reference TRBV14 and TRBJ2-3 provide the parts outside the CDR3, is EAGVTQFPSHSVIEKGQTVTLRCDPISGHDNLYWYRRVMGKEIKFLLHFVKESKQDESGMPNNRFLAERTGGTYSTLKVQPAELEDSGVYFCASKKQGVTDTQYFGPGTRLTVL.

This chain joins TRBV5-5 and TRBJ1-5; D unresolved. The CDR3 is made up of 13 amino acids. Trimming left V 4 bases short and J 4 bases short, with 9 bases between. The germline V gene has CDR1 SGHKS and CDR2 YYEKEE (reference sequence). For the CDR3, the DNA is TGTGCCAGCAGCCAAGACGGGAATCAGCCCCAGCATTTT. Translation gives CASSQDGNQPQHF.

This clone was recorded a few times. The chain carries TRBV5-6 and TRBJ1-5; 8 nucleotides match TRBD1. Germline V gene sequence: CDR1 SGHDT, CDR2 YYEEEE. This CDR3 comprises 15 residues. After removal of 3 bases from V and 6 bases from J, the junction contained 8 bases not matched to a gene. The CDR3 protein is CASSSVRDRTQPQHF. In nucleotides, the CDR3 is TGTGCCAGCAGCTCGGTTCGGGACAGGACTCAGCCCCAGCATTTT.

Remarks on this clone: Other DNA variants within this sample encode the same CDR3. In DNA, the CDR3 is TGCGCCAGCAGTCCCGGGACAACGAACACTGAAGCTTTCTTT. Protein: CASSPGTTNTEAFF. The chain joins TRBV10-1 to TRBJ1-1; TRBD1 is a possible D gene (6 bases). Trimming removed 5 bases at V and 1 base at J, with 11 bases between. Germline assignment: CDR1 WNHNN and CDR2 SYGVQD (reference sequence). The CDR3 runs 14 residues.

The rearrangement uses TRBV4-1 and TRBJ2-3, with D possibly being TRBD2 (5 bases). The CDR3 sequence is 17 residues long. Germline assignment: CDR1 MGHRA and CDR2 YSYEKL. V lost 1 base to trimming and J lost 5 bases, with 19 bases between them. CDR3 in amino acids: CASSQGGYSSAGDTQYF. The CDR3 nucleotides read TGCGCCAGCAGCCAAGGAGGGTACAGTTCGGCGGGAGATACGCAGTATTTT.

This clone is a singleton in its sample. J is TRBJ2-3 and V is TRBV13; D might be TRBD1 (6 bases). V shed 5 bases and J shed 2 bases, with 20 bases lying between them. Germline-derived CDR1 and CDR2 are PRHDT and FYEKMQ (reference sequence). The length of the CDR3 is 17 residues. The CDR3 DNA sequence: TGTGCCAGCAGCCCACCCCTGGGGCAGGGGAACACAGATACGCAGTATTTT. Translation gives CASSPPLGQGNTDTQYF.

V and J are TRBV9 and TRBJ2-1; D is perhaps TRBD1 (6 bases). The CDR3 is 14 amino acids. V lost 4 bases, J lost 8 bases, and 16 bases lay in between. Germline CDR1 reads SGDLS; CDR2 reads YYNGEE. The CDR3 DNA reads as TGTGCCAGCAGCCCGCAGGGGACCGGGCATGAGCAGTTCTTC. This gives the protein CASSPQGTGHEQFF.

The chain links TRBV19 to TRBJ2-3; D is perhaps TRBD1 (6 bases). The CDR3 is made up of 12 amino acids. Trimming left V 5 bases short and J 7 bases short, with 10 bases between. Germline lookup yields CDR1 LNHDA and CDR2 SQIVND (reference sequence). CDR3 amino acids: CASSQQGYTQYF. The CDR3 nucleotides are TGTGCCAGTAGTCAACAGGGTTATACGCAGTATTTT.

The chain joins TRBV13 to TRBJ2-7; D is uncertain. V was pared by 3 bases and J by 0 bases, with 3 bases between. The CDR3 sequence is 12 residues long. Germline V gene lookup returns CDR1 PRHDT and CDR2 FYEKMQ (reference sequence). CDR3 amino acids: CASSFSSYEQYF. DNA of the CDR3: TGTGCCAGCAGCTTCAGCTCCTACGAGCAGTACTTC.

The V gene is TRBV7-2, the J gene TRBJ1-6; D unclear. The CDR3 loop spans 14 amino acids. Trimming left V 4 bases short and J 8 bases short, with 12 bases between. In germline, CDR1 is SGHTA, CDR2 FQGNSA. Here the CDR3 DNA reads TGTGCCAGCAGCTCCGACATGATATATTCACCCCTCCACTTT. Encoded protein: CASSSDMIYSPLHF.

V gene TRBV7-9 combines with J gene TRBJ2-1; 7 nucleotides align to TRBD2. The germline gives CDR1 SEHNR, CDR2 FQNEAQ (reference sequence). Germline trimming cut 3 bases from V and 3 bases from J; bases unmatched to any gene: 8. The CDR3 extends over 16 amino acids. CDR3 amino acids: CASSFRMGGDYNEQFF. As DNA, the CDR3 is TGTGCCAGCAGCTTTAGGATGGGAGGGGACTACAATGAGCAGTTCTTC.

This rearrangement joins TRBV3-1 (or the pseudogene TRBV3-2) to TRBJ1-5; maybe TRBD1 (6 bases). Trimming cost V 1 base and J 5 bases, with 12 bases left between them. The germline V gene has CDR1 LGHDT and CDR2 YNNKEL (reference sequence). CDR3 size: 15 residues. The CDR3 DNA is TGTGCCAGCAGCCAAGGATCAGGGGCTTATCAGCCCCAGCATTTT. It encodes CASSQGSGAYQPQHF.